The present T cell receptor (beta chain) was sequenced within a study of CXCR3-negative and CXCR3-positive naive CD8 T cells. Overall study: Each library gave roughly 1.4 +/- 0.3 million of approximately 150 million TRB reads.

The CDR3 sequence is 17 residues long. The germline CDR1 and CDR2 sequences are SGHDN and FVKESK. Study-wide results and limits: A higher hydrophobicity marked the TRB CDR3s of CXCR3-positive naive cells versus CXCR3-negative naive cells. For memory CD8+ cells diversity was much lower, but both naive subsets had comparably high diversity.

Of note for this clonotype: Its antigen remains unknown.

UMI-labeled TRB cDNA libraries were prepared by 5' RACE. TCRdb derives one entry per CDR3 protein from the 5' RACE reads, leaving out DNA. This table holds around 140,000 distinct CDR3 sequences. A CD45RO-CCR7+CD27+CD95- phenotype identified naive CD8+ T cells. The sequenced material came from naive CXCR3+ CD8+ T cells from blood. Subset denoted: CD45RO-CCR7+CD27+CD95- naive CD8+ T cells expressing CXCR3 (TNR3+). This sequence was found in a human donor in good health. Some clones in this sample may be carry-over from other donors' samples. This sequence joins TRBV14 and TRBJ1-6. CDR3 in amino acids: CASSQDPARTANSPLHF.